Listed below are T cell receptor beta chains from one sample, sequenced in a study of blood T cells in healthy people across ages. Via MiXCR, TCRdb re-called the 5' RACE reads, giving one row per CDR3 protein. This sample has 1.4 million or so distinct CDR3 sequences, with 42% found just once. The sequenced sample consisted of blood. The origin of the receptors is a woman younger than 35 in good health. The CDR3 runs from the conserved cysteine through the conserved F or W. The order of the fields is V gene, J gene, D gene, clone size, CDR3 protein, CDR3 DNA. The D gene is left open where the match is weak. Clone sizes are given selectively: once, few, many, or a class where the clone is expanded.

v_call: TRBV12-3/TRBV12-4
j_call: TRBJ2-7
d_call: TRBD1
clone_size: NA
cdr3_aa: CASSPRDSVGGQYF
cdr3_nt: TGTGCCAGCAGCCCGAGGGACAGCGTGGGTGGGCAGTACTTC

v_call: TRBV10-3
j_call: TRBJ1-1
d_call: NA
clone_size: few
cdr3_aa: CAIRSLRGNTEAFF
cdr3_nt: TGTGCCATCAGGTCTTTAAGAGGGAACACTGAAGCTTTCTTT

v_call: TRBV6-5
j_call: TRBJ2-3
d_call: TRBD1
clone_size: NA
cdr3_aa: CASSRDSTLTDTQYF
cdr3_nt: TGTGCCAGCAGTCGGGACAGCACCCTCACAGATACGCAGTATTTT

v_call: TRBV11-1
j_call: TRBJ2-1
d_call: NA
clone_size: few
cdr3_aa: CASTEGSYNEQFF
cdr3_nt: TGTGCCAGCACGGAGGGCTCCTACAATGAGCAGTTCTTC

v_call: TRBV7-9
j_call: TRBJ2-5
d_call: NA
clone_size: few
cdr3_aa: CASSFFVAEQYF
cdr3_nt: TGTGCCAGCAGCTTTTTCGTGGCTGAGCAGTACTTC

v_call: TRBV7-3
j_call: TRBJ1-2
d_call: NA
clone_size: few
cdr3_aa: CASSPRAGDSYGYTF
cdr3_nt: TGTGCCAGCAGCCCCCGGGCAGGGGATAGCTATGGCTACACCTTC

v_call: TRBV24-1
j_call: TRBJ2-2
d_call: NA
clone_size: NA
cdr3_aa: CATSERQITGELFF
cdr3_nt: TGTGCCACCAGTGAACGACAGATTACCGGGGAGCTGTTTTTT

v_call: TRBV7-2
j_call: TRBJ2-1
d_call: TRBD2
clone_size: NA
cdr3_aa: CASSFLGSGTTSYNEQFF
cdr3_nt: TGTGCCAGCAGCTTCCTAGGTAGCGGGACGACCTCCTACAATGAGCAGTTCTTC

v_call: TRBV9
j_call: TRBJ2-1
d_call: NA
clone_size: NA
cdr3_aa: CASSSRSSGVHYNEQFF
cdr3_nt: TGTGCCAGCAGCTCTCGAAGTTCGGGAGTCCACTACAATGAGCAGTTCTTC

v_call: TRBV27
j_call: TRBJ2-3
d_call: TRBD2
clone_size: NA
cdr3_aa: CASSPRTSGRFDTDTQYF
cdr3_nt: TGTGCCAGCAGTCCACGGACTAGCGGGAGGTTCGACACAGATACGCAGTATTTT

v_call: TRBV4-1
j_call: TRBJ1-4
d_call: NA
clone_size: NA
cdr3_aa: CASSQDGTWSEKLFF
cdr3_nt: TGCGCCAGCAGCCAAGATGGGACCTGGAGTGAAAAACTGTTTTTT

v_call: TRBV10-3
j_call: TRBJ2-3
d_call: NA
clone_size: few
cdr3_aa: CAISELGTDTQYF
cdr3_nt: TGTGCCATCAGTGAGTTAGGCACAGATACGCAGTATTTT

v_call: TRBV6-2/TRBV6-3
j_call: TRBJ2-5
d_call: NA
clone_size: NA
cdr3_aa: CASSYEGGGALWETQYF
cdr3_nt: TGTGCCAGCAGTTACGAGGGAGGTGGTGCCTTATGGGAGACCCAGTACTTC

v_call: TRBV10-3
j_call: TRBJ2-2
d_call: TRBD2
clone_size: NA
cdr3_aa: CAISESPSGSSGELFF
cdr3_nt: TGTGCCATCAGTGAGTCCCCTAGCGGGAGCTCCGGGGAGCTGTTTTTT

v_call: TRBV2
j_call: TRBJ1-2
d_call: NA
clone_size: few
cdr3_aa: CASSESAETNYGYTF
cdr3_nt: TGTGCCAGCAGTGAATCGGCGGAAACTAACTATGGCTACACCTTC

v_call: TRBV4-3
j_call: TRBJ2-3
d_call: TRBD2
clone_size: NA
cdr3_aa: CASSHGAGAFGTQYF
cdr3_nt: TGCGCCAGCAGCCACGGCGCGGGAGCATTCGGTACGCAGTATTTT

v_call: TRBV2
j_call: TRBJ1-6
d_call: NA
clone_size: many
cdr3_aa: CASNRDALDNSPLHF
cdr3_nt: TGTGCCAGCAACCGGGACGCATTAGATAATTCACCCCTCCACTTT

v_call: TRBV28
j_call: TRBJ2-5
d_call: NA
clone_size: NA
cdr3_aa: CASSSHGFETQYF
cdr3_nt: TGTGCCAGCAGTTCTCACGGCTTTGAGACCCAGTACTTC

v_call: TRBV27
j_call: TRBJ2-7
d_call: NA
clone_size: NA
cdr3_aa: CAISLFGGVYEQYF
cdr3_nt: TGTGCCATCAGTTTGTTCGGAGGAGTTTACGAGCAGTACTTC

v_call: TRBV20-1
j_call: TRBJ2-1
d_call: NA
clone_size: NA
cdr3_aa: CSARVYLRQAGSYNEQFF
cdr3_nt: TGCAGTGCTAGAGTTTATCTCCGACAGGCCGGGTCCTACAATGAGCAGTTCTTC

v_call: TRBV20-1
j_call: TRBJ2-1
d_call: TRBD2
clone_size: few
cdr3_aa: CSARGSSGGALNEQFF
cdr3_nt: TGCAGTGCTAGAGGGTCTAGCGGGGGGGCTCTAAATGAGCAGTTCTTC

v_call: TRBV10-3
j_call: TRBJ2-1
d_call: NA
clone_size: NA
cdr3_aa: CVISESENEQFF
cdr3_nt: TGTGTCATCAGTGAGTCGGAGAATGAGCAGTTCTTC

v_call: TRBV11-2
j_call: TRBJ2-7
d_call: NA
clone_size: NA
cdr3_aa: CASRTVRGNYNEQYF
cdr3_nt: TGTGCCAGCAGAACCGTCAGGGGAAACTACAATGAGCAGTACTTC

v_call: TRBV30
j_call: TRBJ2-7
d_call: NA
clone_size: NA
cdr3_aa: CAWSRAYEQYF
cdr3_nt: TGTGCCTGGAGTAGGGCCTACGAGCAGTACTTC

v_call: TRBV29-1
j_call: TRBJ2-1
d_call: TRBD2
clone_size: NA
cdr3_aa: CSAWSGEREPYNNEQFF
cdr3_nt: TGCAGCGCCTGGTCCGGTGAGCGGGAGCCTTATAACAATGAGCAGTTCTTC

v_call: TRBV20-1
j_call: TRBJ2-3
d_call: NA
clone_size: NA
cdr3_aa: CSATTVTSTDTQYF
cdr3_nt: TGCAGTGCTACCACAGTCACTAGCACAGATACGCAGTATTTT

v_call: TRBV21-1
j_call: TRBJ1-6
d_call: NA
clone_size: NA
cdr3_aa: CASSKDGGLESPPHF
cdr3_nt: TGTGCCAGCAGCAAAGATGGGGGGCTGGAATCACCCCCCCACTTT

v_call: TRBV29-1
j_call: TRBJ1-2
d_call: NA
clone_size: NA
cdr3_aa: CSVAMGAVYTF
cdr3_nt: TGCAGCGTAGCAATGGGGGCAGTCTACACCTTC

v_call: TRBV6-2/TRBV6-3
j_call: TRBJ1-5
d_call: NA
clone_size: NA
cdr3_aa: CASSRWGSQPQHF
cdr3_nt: TGTGCCAGCAGTAGGTGGGGCAGTCAGCCCCAGCATTTT

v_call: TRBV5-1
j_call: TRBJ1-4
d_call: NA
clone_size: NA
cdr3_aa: CASSLSGDNEKLFF
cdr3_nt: TGCGCCAGCAGCTTGTCAGGGGATAATGAAAAACTGTTTTTT

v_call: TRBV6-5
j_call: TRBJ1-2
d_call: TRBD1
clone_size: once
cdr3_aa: CASSSRGQGKVGYTF
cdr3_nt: TGTGCCAGCAGTTCCCGGGGACAGGGGAAAGTTGGCTACACCTTC

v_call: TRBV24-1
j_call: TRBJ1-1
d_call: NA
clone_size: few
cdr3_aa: CATTRDRNREAFF
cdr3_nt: TGTGCCACCACGCGGGACCGAAACAGGGAAGCTTTCTTT

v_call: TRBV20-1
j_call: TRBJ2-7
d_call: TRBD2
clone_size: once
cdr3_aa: CSARARLAGGDEQYF
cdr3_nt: TGCAGTGCTAGAGCTCGACTAGCGGGAGGGGACGAGCAGTACTTC

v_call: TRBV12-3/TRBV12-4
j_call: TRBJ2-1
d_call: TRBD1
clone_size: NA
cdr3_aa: CAGSPPGQYNEQFF
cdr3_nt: TGTGCCGGCAGCCCACCGGGACAGTACAATGAGCAGTTCTTC

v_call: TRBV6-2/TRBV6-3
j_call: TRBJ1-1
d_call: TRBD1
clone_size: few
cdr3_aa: CASSLTGGEMAFF
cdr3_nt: TGTGCCAGCAGCCTTACAGGGGGCGAGATGGCTTTCTTT

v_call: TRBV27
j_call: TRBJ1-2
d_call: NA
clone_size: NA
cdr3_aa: CASSFTQNSDYGYTF
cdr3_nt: TGTGCCAGCAGTTTCACGCAGAACTCTGACTATGGCTACACCTTC

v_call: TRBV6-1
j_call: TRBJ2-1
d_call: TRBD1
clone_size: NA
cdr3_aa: CASSGQRDRGSNEQFF
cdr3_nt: TGTGCCAGCAGTGGGCAGAGGGACAGGGGTTCCAATGAGCAGTTCTTC

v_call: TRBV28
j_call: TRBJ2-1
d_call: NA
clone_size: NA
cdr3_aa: CAGSFSFRDEQFF
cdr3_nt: TGTGCCGGCAGTTTCTCATTTAGGGATGAGCAGTTCTTC

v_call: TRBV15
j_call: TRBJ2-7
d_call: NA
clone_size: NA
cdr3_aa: CATSATGHSYEQYF
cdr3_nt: TGTGCCACCAGCGCAACAGGTCACTCCTACGAGCAGTACTTC

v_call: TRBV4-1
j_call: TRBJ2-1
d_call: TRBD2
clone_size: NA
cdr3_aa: CASSQREGRLAYNEQFF
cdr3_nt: TGCGCCAGCAGCCAAAGGGAGGGCAGGTTAGCCTACAATGAGCAGTTCTTC

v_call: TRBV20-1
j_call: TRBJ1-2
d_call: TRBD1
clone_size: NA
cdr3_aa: CSARRDRGNYGYTF
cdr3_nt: TGCAGTGCTAGAAGGGACAGGGGCAACTATGGCTACACCTTC

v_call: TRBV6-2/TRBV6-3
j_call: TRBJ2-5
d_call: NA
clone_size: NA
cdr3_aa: CASSDPPWETQYF
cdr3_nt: TGTGCCAGCAGTGACCCGCCCTGGGAGACCCAGTACTTC

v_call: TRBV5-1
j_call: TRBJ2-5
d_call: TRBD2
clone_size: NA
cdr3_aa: CASSLGGLAVKETQYF
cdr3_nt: TGCGCCAGCAGCTTGGGGGGACTAGCGGTTAAAGAGACCCAGTACTTC

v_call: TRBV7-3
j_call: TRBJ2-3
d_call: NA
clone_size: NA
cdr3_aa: CASNLGAGSTDTQYF
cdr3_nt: TGTGCCAGCAACTTAGGAGCAGGGAGCACAGATACGCAGTATTTT

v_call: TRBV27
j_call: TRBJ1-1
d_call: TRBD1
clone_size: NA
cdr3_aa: CASRLVPGQGSNTEAFF
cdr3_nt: TGTGCCAGCAGATTGGTCCCGGGACAGGGATCGAACACTGAAGCTTTCTTT

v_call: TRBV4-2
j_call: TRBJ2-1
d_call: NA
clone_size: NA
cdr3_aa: CASSQDLQEGEQFF
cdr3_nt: TGTGCCAGCAGCCAAGATTTGCAAGAGGGTGAGCAGTTCTTC

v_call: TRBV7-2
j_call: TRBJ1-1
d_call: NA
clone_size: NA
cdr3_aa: CASSLYARRTGVEAFF
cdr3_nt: TGTGCCAGCAGCCTATACGCCCGACGGACCGGGGTTGAAGCTTTCTTT

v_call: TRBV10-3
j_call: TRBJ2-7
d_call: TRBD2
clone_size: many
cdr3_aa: CAISEGRVADSYEQYF
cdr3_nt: TGTGCCATCAGTGAAGGGAGGGTAGCGGATTCCTACGAGCAGTACTTC